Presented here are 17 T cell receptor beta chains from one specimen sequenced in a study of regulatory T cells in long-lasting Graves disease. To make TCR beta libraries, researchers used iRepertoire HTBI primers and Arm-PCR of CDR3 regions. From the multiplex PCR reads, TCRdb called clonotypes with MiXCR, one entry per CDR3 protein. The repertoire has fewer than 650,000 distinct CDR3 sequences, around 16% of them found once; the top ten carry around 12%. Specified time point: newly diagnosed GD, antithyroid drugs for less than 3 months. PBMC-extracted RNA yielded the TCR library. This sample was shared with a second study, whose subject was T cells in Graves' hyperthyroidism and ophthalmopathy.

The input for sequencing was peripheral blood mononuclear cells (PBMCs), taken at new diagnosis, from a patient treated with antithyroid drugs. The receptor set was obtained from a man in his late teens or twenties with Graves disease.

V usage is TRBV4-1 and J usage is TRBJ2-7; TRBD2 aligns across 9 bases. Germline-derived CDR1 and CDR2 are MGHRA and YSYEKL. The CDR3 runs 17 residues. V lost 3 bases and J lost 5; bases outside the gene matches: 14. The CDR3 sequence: CASSQPLLAGGLNEQYF. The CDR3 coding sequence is TGCGCCAGCAGCCAGCCCTTACTAGCGGGCGGCCTAAACGAGCAGTACTTC.

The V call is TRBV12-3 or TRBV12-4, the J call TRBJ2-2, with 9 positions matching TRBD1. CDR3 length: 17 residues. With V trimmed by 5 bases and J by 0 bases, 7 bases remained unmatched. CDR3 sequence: CASSPNRDRANTGELFF. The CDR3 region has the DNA TGTGCCAGCAGTCCAAACCGGGACAGGGCGAACACCGGGGAGCTGTTTTTT.

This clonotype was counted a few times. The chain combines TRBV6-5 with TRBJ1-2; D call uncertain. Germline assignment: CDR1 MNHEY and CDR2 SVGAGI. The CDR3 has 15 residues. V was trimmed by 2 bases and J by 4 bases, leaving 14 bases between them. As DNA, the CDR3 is TGTGCCAGCAGTTACGCAGAACAGAGTCTCTATGGCTACACCTTC. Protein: CASSYAEQSLYGYTF.

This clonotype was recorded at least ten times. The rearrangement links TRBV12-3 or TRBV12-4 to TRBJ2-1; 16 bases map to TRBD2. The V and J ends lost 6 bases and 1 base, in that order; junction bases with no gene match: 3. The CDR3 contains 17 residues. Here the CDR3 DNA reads TGTGCCAGCAGGGGACTAGCGGGAGGGTCATCCTACAATGAGCAGTTCTTC. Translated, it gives CASRGLAGGSSYNEQFF.

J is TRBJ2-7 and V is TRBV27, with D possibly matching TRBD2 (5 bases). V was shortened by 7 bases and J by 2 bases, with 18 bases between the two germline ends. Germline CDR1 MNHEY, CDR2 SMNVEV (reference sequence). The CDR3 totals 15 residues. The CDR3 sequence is CASTFSVGPTYEQYF. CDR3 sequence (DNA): TGTGCCAGCACCTTTAGCGTAGGGCCAACCTACGAGCAGTACTTC.

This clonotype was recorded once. Here the CDR3 reads CASSLRAGVSDTQYF. CDR3 bases: TGTGCCAGCAGCTTAAGAGCGGGAGTCTCAGATACGCAGTATTTT. This chain links TRBV7-9 with TRBJ2-3; 8 nucleotides agree with TRBD2. The CDR3 length is 15 residues. Germline CDR1 and CDR2: SEHNR and FQNEAQ (reference sequence). J was trimmed by 4 bases and V by 2 bases; bases with no gene match: 5.

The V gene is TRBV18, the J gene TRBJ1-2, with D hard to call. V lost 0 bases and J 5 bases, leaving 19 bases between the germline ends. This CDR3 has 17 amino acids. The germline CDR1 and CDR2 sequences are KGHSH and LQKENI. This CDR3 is CASSPPTRGPEAYGYTF. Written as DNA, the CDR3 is TGTGCCAGCTCACCACCGACTAGAGGGCCAGAGGCATATGGCTACACCTTC.

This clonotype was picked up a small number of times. The CDR3 DNA is TGCAGCGTTGACGGCGGACCTAGCACAGATACGCAGTATTTT. It translates to CSVDGGPSTDTQYF. The chain employs TRBV29-1 and TRBJ2-3, with D uncertain. From germline, CDR1 is SQVTM and CDR2 ANQGSEA. V shed 3 bases and J shed 0 bases, with 10 bases lying between them. The length of the CDR3 is 14 residues.

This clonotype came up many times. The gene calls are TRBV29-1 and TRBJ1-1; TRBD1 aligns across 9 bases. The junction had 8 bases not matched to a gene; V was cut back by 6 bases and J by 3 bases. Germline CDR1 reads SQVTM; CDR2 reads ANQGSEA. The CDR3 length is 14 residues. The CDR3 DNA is TGCAGCGTCGCCGGGACAGGGATGGACACTGAAGCTTTCTTT. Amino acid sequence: CSVAGTGMDTEAFF. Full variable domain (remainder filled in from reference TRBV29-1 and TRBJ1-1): SAVISQKPSRDICQRGTSLTIQCQVDSQVTMMFWYRQQPGQSLTLIATANQGSEATYESGFVIDKFPISRPNLTFSTLTVSNMSPEDSSIYLCSVAGTGMDTEAFFGQGTRLTVV.

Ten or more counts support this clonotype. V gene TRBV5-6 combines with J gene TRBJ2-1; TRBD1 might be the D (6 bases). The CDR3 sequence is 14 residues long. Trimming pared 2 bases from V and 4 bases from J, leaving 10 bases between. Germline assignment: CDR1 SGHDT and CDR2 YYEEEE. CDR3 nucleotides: TGTGCCAGCAGCTTCAATACAGGGTACAATGAGCAGTTCTTC. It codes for CASSFNTGYNEQFF.

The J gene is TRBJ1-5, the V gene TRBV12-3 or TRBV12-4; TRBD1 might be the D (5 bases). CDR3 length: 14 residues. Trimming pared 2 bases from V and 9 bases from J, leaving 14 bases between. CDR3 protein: CASSLRDHTRPQHF. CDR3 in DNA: TGTGCCAGCAGTTTACGGGACCATACACGGCCCCAGCATTTT.

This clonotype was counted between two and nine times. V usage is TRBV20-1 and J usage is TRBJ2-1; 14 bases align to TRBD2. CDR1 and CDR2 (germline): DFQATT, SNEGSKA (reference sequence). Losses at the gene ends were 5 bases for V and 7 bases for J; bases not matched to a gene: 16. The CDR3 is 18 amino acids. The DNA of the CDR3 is TGCAGTGCTCCTTCCGGGACTAGCGGGAGCGTTTTTTTGAATGAGCAGTTCTTC. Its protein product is CSAPSGTSGSVFLNEQFF.

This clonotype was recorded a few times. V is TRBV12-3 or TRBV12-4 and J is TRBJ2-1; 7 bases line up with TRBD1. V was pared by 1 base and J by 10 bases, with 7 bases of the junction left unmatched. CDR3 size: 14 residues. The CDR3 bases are TGTGCCAGCAGTTTAGTAGGACCCAGGGGGGAGCAGTTCTTC. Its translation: CASSLVGPRGEQFF.

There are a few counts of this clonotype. The CDR3 DNA follows: TGCGCCAGCAGCCAATCGGAGGGGGTTAGCTCCTACGAGCAGTACTTC. This encodes CASSQSEGVSSYEQYF. The chain employs TRBV4-1 and TRBJ2-7; perhaps D is TRBD1 or TRBD2 (6 bases each). V dropped 2 bases and J dropped 0 bases, with 14 bases sitting between them. This CDR3 has 16 amino acids. Germline V lookup: CDR1 MGHRA, CDR2 YSYEKL.

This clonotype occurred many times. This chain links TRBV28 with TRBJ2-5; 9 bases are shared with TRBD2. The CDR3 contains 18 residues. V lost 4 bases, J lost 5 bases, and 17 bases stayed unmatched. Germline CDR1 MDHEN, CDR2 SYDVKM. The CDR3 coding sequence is TGTGCCAGCAGTTCCAACCCCGGTAGCGGGAGTGTGTATGAGACCCAGTACTTC. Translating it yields CASSSNPGSGSVYETQYF. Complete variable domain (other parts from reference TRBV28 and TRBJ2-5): DVKVTQSSRYLVKRTGEKVFLECVQDMDHENMFWYRQDPGLGLRLIYFSYDVKMKEKGDIPEGYSVSREKKERFSLILESASTNQTSMYLCASSSNPGSGSVYETQYFGPGTRLLVL.

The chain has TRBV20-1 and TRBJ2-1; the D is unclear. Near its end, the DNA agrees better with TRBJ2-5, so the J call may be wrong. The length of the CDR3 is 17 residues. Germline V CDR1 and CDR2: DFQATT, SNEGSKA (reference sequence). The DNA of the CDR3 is TGCAGTGCTAGGAGTTACCGTTTCTTAGGTGGTTGGGAGACCCAGTACTTC. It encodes CSARSYRFLGGWETQYF.

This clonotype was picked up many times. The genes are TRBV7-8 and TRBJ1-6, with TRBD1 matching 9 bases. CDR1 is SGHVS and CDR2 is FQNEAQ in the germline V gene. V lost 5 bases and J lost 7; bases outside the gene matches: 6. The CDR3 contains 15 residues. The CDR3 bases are TGTGCCAGCAGCCCTCGGACAGGGGAAAATTCACCCCTCCACTTT. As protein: CASSPRTGENSPLHF.